This TCR beta chain is from a study of blood T cells in healthy people across ages (dated by TCRdb to the mid-2010s). About the investigation overall: In model experiments, template switching captured about one uniquely barcoded TCR beta cDNA molecule for every two T cells. To track age-related changes in TCR beta repertoire diversity, the study relied on deep sequencing normalized with unique cDNA molecular identifiers. The donors were divided into four age groups: young (average around 15 years), middle-aged (around 37), aged (about 60) and long-lived (82). Two additional independent replicas of 1 million unique cDNA reads from the same blood draw were analyzed for two donors (one aged 18 to 30 and one aged 80 or older). Broader findings and caveats from the paper: Observed TCR beta diversity per million T cells fell roughly linearly with age, and a significant reduction was already apparent by age around 39. Estimates of total diversity based on one million sequenced T cells were regarded as lower bounds and as underestimates. Compared with the aged group, the long-lived group had more naive CD4+ T cells, fewer expanded clones and increased TCR diversity, suggesting age selection. There was a strong correlation between observed TCR beta diversity and the percentage of naive T cells measured by flow cytometry. The CMV infection status of donors was not known, potentially confounding age-related changes in expanded clonotypes. Bulk unsorted PBMC profiling prevented conclusive comparison of naive and antigen-experienced compartments.

Library preparation was by 5' RACE. The run used an Illumina HiSeq 2500. A second PCR of about 7 to 12 cycles was run with a J-beta primer mix and a sample-barcoded 5' primer. A template-switch 5' adaptor carrying 12 random nucleotides introduced a unique molecular identifier onto each TCR beta cDNA molecule. Each sample yielded at least 3 million CDR3-containing paired-end reads. All of the RNA was converted into first-strand cDNA using the Mint cDNA synthesis kit, with a TRBC-specific oligonucleotide serving as the primer. After uracil-DNA glycosylase treatment, a first 18-cycle PCR used universal primers M1SS and BC2_uni_R on all cDNA. The original methods were these. Each sample was normalized by randomly selecting 1 million high-quality reads, each carrying a distinct molecular identifier. Reads with shared molecular identifiers were discarded instead of being binned into consensus sequences. MiTCR, set to a Q25 quality threshold and the strictest error-elimination algorithm, was used for CDR3 identification, clonotype clustering and error correction. A nonparametric unseen species model using Euler transformation provided a lower-bound estimate of total TCR beta diversity. The public reads were reanalyzed by TCRdb: fastp trimming at Q25, MiXCR alignment, in-frame beta chains only. A single entry per CDR3 protein holds the most common genes and DNA from its merged rows. TCRdb, not the original authors, processed these V and J calls. This sample comprises 1 million or so distinct CDR3 sequences, almost 25% of them detected only once. The ten largest clones add up to less than 0.75% of the sample.

The donors were 40 or so Caucasian individuals from Russia, aged about 6 to 95 years, who were systemically healthy. Around 10 milliliters of peripheral blood were collected from each donor into EDTA-treated Vacutainer tubes. Ficoll-Paque density-gradient centrifugation was used to isolate PBMCs, with at least 7 million per sample. Total RNA, at least 6 micrograms per sample, was extracted from PBMCs with Trizol reagent. The percentages of naive CD45RAhigh/CD27high T cells were determined by flow cytometry on a PBMC aliquot from every donor. For CDR1 and CDR2, the germline V gene lists MNHNS and SASEGT. The CDR3 covers 18 residues, taking in both the cysteine and the phenylalanine. Kept here is only the CDR3 DNA, which spans 54 bases and is read in frame from base 1. The junction shows trimming of 5 bases on V and 7 bases on J, and the gene matches do not reach 19 bases of it. Comments on this clonotype: What antigen it recognizes has not been identified. Base qualities are not at hand, and no much larger clone is one base apart.

These data were likewise used in another study, on T cells of mothers and their children. As the second paper documents: Nine systemically healthy Caucasian individuals served as donors, namely three mothers together with their six children. cDNA synthesis consumed the entire amount of extracted RNA, loaded at roughly 1.5 ug RNA in each 15 ul reaction. In the second PCR, the M1S primer added sample barcodes and 2-4 random nucleotides. Over 8.5 million TCR beta CDR3 reads came from each mother, compared with approximately 2.8 million reads from each child. In both related and unrelated pairs, thymic selection shapes the output of TCR recombination in a similar way, with inherited differences having only a minor effect. Related mother-child pairs always showed normalized repertoire overlap that was slightly higher than in unrelated mother-child pairs, though the difference was never significant. No persistent microchimeric T cell clones were detected, at a sensitivity of 90 to 100 clones per million clonotypes. The study used deep NGS to compare TCR beta repertoires of mothers and children, seeking features distinguishing related mother-child pairs from unrelated individuals. Mothers averaged roughly 36 +/- 4 years of age and children averaged approximately 12 +/- 4 years. After adapters were ligated using NEBNext reagents, the libraries underwent 100+100 nt paired-end sequencing on an Illumina HiSeq 2000. To avoid cross-contamination, the mother libraries and the child libraries were prepared a month apart and sequenced in separate runs. Each donor had between about 450,000 and 2,200,000 distinct TCR beta clonotypes identified. Naive TCR beta clonotypes were estimated from low-frequency clonotypes matched to each donor's FACS-determined naive share, without sorting.

Sequencing was carried out using blood. The receptor was derived from a girl aged 2 to 10 in good health. The V gene is TRBV6-1 and the J gene is TRBJ1-4; 7 central nucleotides agree with TRBD1. The DNA is TGTGCCAGCAGTCCGTTCACCCTAGGACAGGACGCTACTGAAAAACTGTTTTTT. Its product reads: CASSPFTLGQDATEKLFF.